This T cell receptor (beta chain) comes out of a study of blood T cell repertoires in COVID-19. As for the study in general: Collection of acute and convalescent COVID-19 samples took place in the United States, Italy and Spain. PBMCs, B-cell-depleted T cells, or T cells provided the cDNA or gDNA that made up the material.

As originally analysed: It was from reference gene primer amplification that nucleated cell counts were estimated. Libraries were prepared by immunoSEQ multiplex PCR; TCRdb keeps only in-frame clonotypes and omits some of them. D and trimming were read from the DNA, whereas the V and J calls and clone size are those reported in that table. This sample yields nearly 70,000 clones, of which roughly four fifths are seen a single time; almost 10% belongs to the top ten. Germline-derived CDR1 and CDR2 are SGHRS and YFSETQ. The germline V and J ends were trimmed by 3 bases and 4 bases, with 10 bases remaining between them. This CDR3 comprises 13 residues.

The chain carries TRBV5-1 and TRBJ1-2; D is uncertain. Sequencing input: peripheral blood. The sequence was obtained from a woman of 80 years or more with acute or convalescent COVID-19. The CDR3: CASSSSGPYGYTF. The CDR3 DNA is TGCGCCAGCAGCTCTTCAGGCCCCTATGGCTACACCTTC.